The present TCR beta chain was sequenced within a study of early stage breast cancer tumors. Study as a whole: About 80% of the 16 invasive tumors were ER+, PR+ and HER2-. Regarding the study as a whole: Comparing each tissue with blood distinguished tumor from normal in 14 of 16 patients.

There are 15 residues in the CDR3. Germline values: CDR1 SGHNT, CDR2 YYREEE (reference sequence). J was trimmed by 2 bases and V by 0 bases; bases with no gene match: 3. Remarks on this clone: The antigen is unknown.

TCRdb's table, derived via immunoSEQ multiplex PCR, lists solely in-frame clones and lacks some. This table has about 69,000 clones, over 80% appearing once. The receptor was isolated from a person aged 35-55 years with breast cancer. The J gene is TRBJ2-3, the V gene TRBV5-4, with 7 bases identical to TRBD2. Sequences were obtained from blood. Written as DNA, the CDR3 is TGTGCCAGCAGCTTGGCCCGGGGGGTCACAGATACGCAGTATTTT. It is translated as CASSLARGVTDTQYF.